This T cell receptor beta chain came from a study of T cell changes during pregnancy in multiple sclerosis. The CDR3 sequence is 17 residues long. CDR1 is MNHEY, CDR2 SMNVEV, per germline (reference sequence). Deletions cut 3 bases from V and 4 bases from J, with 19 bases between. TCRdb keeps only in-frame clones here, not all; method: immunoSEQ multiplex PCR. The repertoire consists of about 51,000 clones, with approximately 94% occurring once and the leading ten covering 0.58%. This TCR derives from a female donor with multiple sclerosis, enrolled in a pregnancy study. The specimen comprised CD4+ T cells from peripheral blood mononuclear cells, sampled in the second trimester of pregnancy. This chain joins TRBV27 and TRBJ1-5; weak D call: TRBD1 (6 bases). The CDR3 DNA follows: TGTGCCAGCAGTTTTTCAAGATCAGGGGCGGCAAATCAGCCCCAGCATTTT. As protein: CASSFSRSGAANQPQHF.